The 28 T cell receptor beta chains given below trace back to one sample, sequenced in a study of breast tumors, draining lymph nodes, adjacent tissues. The lymph nodes were axillary draining lymph nodes from breast cancer patients. TCRdb redid the calling of the multiplex PCR reads with MiXCR, one entry per CDR3 protein. The sample contains 130,000 or so distinct CDR3 sequences, 21% of which appear only once. The sequencing sample was made of axillary lymph node tissue. The receptors originated from a female donor with breast cancer. Some clones in this sample may be carry-over from other donors' samples.

This clonotype showed up many times. The chain combines TRBV10-1 with TRBJ2-7; 12 bases line up with TRBD2. V was clipped by 3 bases and J by 4 bases; unmatched bases: 7. CDR1 is WNHNN and CDR2 is SYGVQD in the germline V gene (reference sequence). CDR3 length equals 16 residues. The CDR3 reads CASSDSGLAGTYEQYF. CDR3 DNA: TGCGCCAGCAGTGATTCCGGACTAGCGGGAACATACGAGCAGTACTTC.

This clonotype has a count of ten or more. V gene TRBV14 combines with J gene TRBJ1-4; D possibly corresponds to TRBD1 (5 bases). Between the trimmed V and J ends, which lost 3 bases and 4 bases, there was a span of 15 bases. The CDR3 sequence is 16 residues long. Germline lookup yields CDR1 SGHDN and CDR2 FVKESK. The CDR3 is CASSQGGPGNNEKLFF. The DNA of the CDR3 is TGTGCCAGCAGCCAGGGCGGCCCAGGGAATAATGAAAAACTGTTTTTT.

As for this clonotype: A much bigger clone sits one base away, suggesting this may be a read error. The chain recombines TRBV20-1 with TRBJ1-5; 8 positions agree with TRBD1. V trimming: 0 bases; J trimming: 4 bases; junction bases outside the gene matches: 5. Germline V gene data show CDR1 as DFQATT and CDR2 as SNEGSKA (reference sequence). The length of the CDR3 is 15 residues. The CDR3 protein is CSARDWDRLNQPQHF. CDR3 coding DNA: TGCAGTGCTAGAGATTGGGACAGGTTGAATCAGCCCCAGCATTTT.

In its sample, this clonotype was seen a few times. One base away lies a much larger clone, so this may be a sequencing read error. Since no conserved phenylalanine or tryptophan closes the CDR3, a read error is the likely cause. The gene calls are TRBV18 and TRBJ2-7; 11 bases fit TRBD1. The CDR3 has 14 residues. The germline V gene encodes CDR1 KGHSH and CDR2 LQKENI. V gave up 4 bases and J gave up 2 bases; unmatched junction bases: 1. In nucleotides, the CDR3 is TGTGCCAGCTCACGGACAGGGGGCCCCTACGAGCAGTACTCC. Translation gives CASSRTGGPYEQYS.

This clonotype was picked up many times. CDR3 bases: TGTGCCAGCAGCTTACGGGACACGGCTAACGGGGAGCTGTTTTTT. This sequence encodes CASSLRDTANGELFF. This rearrangement joins TRBV7-8 to TRBJ2-2; the D gene is possibly TRBD1 (6 bases). Trimming took off 2 bases at V and 7 bases at J, with 14 bases between the two ends. Germline CDR1 is SGHVS and CDR2 is FQNEAQ. The CDR3 extends over 15 amino acids.

Regarding this clonotype: Just one base apart from a much larger clone, this may be a read error. The CDR3 nucleotides read TGTGACAGCAGCCTCTGGGAGCGGGGCACAGATACGCAGTATTTT. The encoded protein is CDSSLWERGTDTQYF. J is TRBJ2-3 and V is TRBV6-6; D is possibly TRBD2 (6 bases). The length of the CDR3 is 15 residues. Per germline, CDR1 MNHNY and CDR2 SVGAGI (reference sequence).

For this clonotype: With a much larger clone just one base away, this may be a read error. This chain links TRBV19 with TRBJ2-3; 7 nucleotides align to TRBD2. CDR1 is LNHDA, CDR2 SQIVND, per germline (reference sequence). CDR3 length: 14 amino acids. The chain's CDR3 is CVSRDYRLSDTQYF. CDR3 in DNA: TGTGTCAGTAGGGACTACCGATTGTCAGATACGCAGTATTTT.

This clonotype was counted at least ten times. The V gene is TRBV15, the J gene TRBJ2-5; the match to TRBD1 covers 9 bases. The CDR3 length is 16 residues. The J segment lost 5 bases and the V segment lost 0 bases, leaving 7 bases of the junction unmatched. Germline lookup yields CDR1 LNHNV and CDR2 YYDKDF (reference sequence). The CDR3 DNA reads as TGTGCCACCAGCAGAGATCTAACAGGGGGCCTGGAGACCCAGTACTTC. Translation: CATSRDLTGGLETQYF.

This clonotype was recorded many times. The chain recombines TRBV12-5 with TRBJ2-7; TRBD1 aligns across 12 bases. V was clipped by 2 bases and J by 5 bases; unmatched bases: 7. The CDR3 totals 16 residues. Germline V gene lookup returns CDR1 LGHNT and CDR2 FRNRAP. The CDR3: CASGLTPGQGAHEQYF. The CDR3 DNA sequence: TGTGCTAGTGGTTTGACTCCGGGACAGGGGGCCCACGAGCAGTACTTC. The full variable domain, its missing parts supplied by reference TRBV12-5 and TRBJ2-7, is DARVTQTPRHKVTEMGQEVTMRCQPILGHNTVFWYRQTMMQGLELLAYFRNRAPLDDSGMPKDRFSAEMPDATLATLKIQPSEPRDSAVYFCASGLTPGQGAHEQYFGPGTRLTVT.

Details on this clonotype: A much larger clone sits a single nucleotide away, making a read error possible. The chain links TRBV11-2 to TRBJ2-1; unclear D gene. The CDR3 is 11 residues long. Germline assignment: CDR1 SGHAT and CDR2 FQNNGV. This CDR3 reads CPSSRHNEQFF. The CDR3 coding sequence is TGTCCCAGCAGCCGTCACAATGAGCAGTTCTTC.

This chain joins TRBV5-4 and TRBJ2-2, with D unresolved. Germline assignment: CDR1 SGHNT and CDR2 YYREEE (reference sequence). This CDR3 has 13 residues. V was cut by 1 base and J by 1 base, with 2 bases left in between. The CDR3: CASSLMNTGELFF. The CDR3 nucleotides are TGTGCCAGCAGCTTGATGAACACCGGGGAGCTGTTTTTT. Drawing the rest from reference TRBV5-4 and TRBJ2-2, the complete variable domain is ETGVTQSPTHLIKTRGQQVTLRCSSQSGHNTVSWYQQALGQGPQFIFQYYREEENGRGNFPPRFSGLQFPNYSSELNVNALELDDSALYLCASSLMNTGELFFGEGSRLTVL.

This clonotype has only a few counts. This clone may be a read error of a much larger clone one base away. The chain has TRBV3-1 and TRBJ2-7; 15 bases map to TRBD2. The germline gives CDR1 LGHDT, CDR2 YNNKEL (reference sequence). With V trimmed by 4 bases and J by 4 bases, 5 bases remained unmatched. This CDR3 contains 16 residues. CDR3: CASSPGLAGGVYEQYF. In DNA, the CDR3 is TGTGCCAGCAGCCCGGGACTAGCGGGAGGTGTATACGAGCAGTACTTC.

This clonotype was seen many times. The CDR3 spells CASSDGNQPQHF. CDR3 nucleotide sequence: TGTGCCAGCAGTGACGGGAACCAGCCCCAGCATTTT. This chain links TRBV6-1 with TRBJ1-5; unclear D gene. The germline V and J ends were trimmed by 3 bases and 7 bases, with 7 bases remaining between them. There are 12 residues in the CDR3. The germline V gene has CDR1 MNHNS and CDR2 SASEGT.

This clonotype has at least ten counts. CDR3 in DNA: TGTGCCAGCAGTGATCCCAGGGTTCGGTACGAGCAGTACTTC. This translates into CASSDPRVRYEQYF. This chain joins TRBV2 and TRBJ2-7, with a tentative D call TRBD1 (5 bases). Germline assignment: CDR1 SNHLY and CDR2 FYNNEI. CDR3 length: 14 amino acids. V dropped 3 bases and J dropped 4 bases, with 13 bases sitting between them.

This clonotype has a count of ten or more. V usage is TRBV10-3 and J usage is TRBJ2-1; D is unresolved. CDR1 and CDR2 from the germline V gene are ENHRY and SYGVKD. Trimming stripped 6 bases from V and 5 bases from J, with 11 bases between. CDR3 length: 13 residues. Written as DNA, the CDR3 is TGTGCCATCAGCTCCGGCGGCAACAATGAGCAGTTCTTC. It encodes CAISSGGNNEQFF.

This clonotype was seen a few times. Given a much more abundant clone one base away, this may be a read error. This rearrangement joins TRBV7-9 to TRBJ1-2; TRBD1 aligns across 8 bases. J was trimmed by 6 bases and V by 4 bases; bases with no gene match: 13. The CDR3 totals 16 residues. Germline assignment: CDR1 SEHNR and CDR2 FQNEAQ (reference sequence). DNA for the CDR3: TGTGCCAGCAGCTCGGTAACCGGGACAGGCTCTCATGGCTACACCTTC. It translates to CASSSVTGTGSHGYTF.

The J gene is TRBJ2-2, the V gene TRBV19; 7 bases fit TRBD2. V lost 7 bases and J lost 6; bases outside the gene matches: 17. Germline V gene data show CDR1 as LNHDA and CDR2 as SQIVND (reference sequence). CDR3 size: 17 residues. CDR3 sequence: CASKEFRLRGEAGELFF. DNA for the CDR3: TGTGCCAGTAAAGAATTTCGACTCCGGGGGGAGGCCGGGGAGCTGTTTTTT. The full variable domain, rest sourced from reference TRBV19 and TRBJ2-2, is DGGITQSPKYLFRKEGQNVTLSCEQNLNHDAMYWYRQDPGQGLRLIYYSQIVNDFQKGDIAEGYSVSREKKESFPLTVTSAQKNPTAFYLCASKEFRLRGEAGELFFGEGSRLTVL.

This clonotype was counted at least ten times. The CDR3 region is CASANRAGETDTQYF. CDR3 nucleotide sequence: TGTGCCAGCGCTAATCGCGCGGGAGAGACAGATACGCAGTATTTT. The V and J genes are TRBV11-2 and TRBJ2-3; TRBD2 aligns across 7 bases. V dropped 8 bases and J dropped 3; count of bases not matched to a gene: 11. This CDR3 has 15 residues. Germline CDR1 SGHAT, CDR2 FQNNGV.

This clonotype was observed at least ten times. The V and J genes are TRBV11-2 and TRBJ2-1, with 12 positions matching TRBD2. CDR3 length: 16 amino acids. CDR1 and CDR2 from the germline V gene are SGHAT and FQNNGV. V dropped 5 bases and J dropped 7; count of bases not matched to a gene: 9. CDR3 sequence: CASSLSLAGGLNEQFF. In nucleotides, the CDR3 is TGTGCCAGCAGCCTCTCCCTAGCGGGAGGGCTGAATGAGCAGTTCTTC.

This clonotype has at least ten counts. The rearrangement uses TRBV9 and TRBJ1-6, with 7 bases lining up with TRBD1. CDR3 length: 16 amino acids. The V and J ends lost 2 bases and 5 bases, in that order; junction bases with no gene match: 7. Germline-derived CDR1 and CDR2 are SGDLS and YYNGEE. This CDR3 is CASSVTGTANNSPLHF. CDR3 nucleotide sequence: TGTGCCAGCAGCGTGACCGGGACAGCCAATAATTCACCCCTCCACTTT.

This clonotype was counted ten times or more. V gene TRBV7-6 combines with J gene TRBJ1-5; possible D gene TRBD1, 6 bases. CDR1 and CDR2 (germline): SGHVS, FNYEAQ. Trimming removed 5 bases at V and 2 bases at J, with 13 bases between. This CDR3 comprises 15 residues. DNA for the CDR3: TGTGCCAGCAGCGACGGGAGGGGGTGCAATCAGCCCCAGCATTTT. Translation: CASSDGRGCNQPQHF.

At least ten counts were recorded for this clonotype. The CDR3 DNA reads TGCAGTGCTAGAGATTCGGAGTTGGCGGACAGCAATCAGCCCCAGCATTTT. It codes for CSARDSELADSNQPQHF. J is TRBJ1-5 and V is TRBV20-1, with D hard to call. The ends were cut back, 0 bases at V and 1 base at J, with 16 bases in the middle. This CDR3 is built from 17 residues. Germline V gene sequence: CDR1 DFQATT, CDR2 SNEGSKA (reference sequence).

In this sample, this clonotype turned up many times. The rearrangement links TRBV6-1 to TRBJ2-7, with D perhaps given as TRBD1 or TRBD2 (5 bases each). CDR1 is MNHNS, CDR2 SASEGT, per germline. V dropped 6 bases and J dropped 2 bases, with 17 bases sitting between them. The CDR3 runs to 15 residues. In DNA, the CDR3 is TGTGCCAGCAGGGCCTTCGGGACGGACGCCTACGAGCAGTACTTC. Its protein product is CASRAFGTDAYEQYF.

This clonotype was recorded many times. This chain uses TRBV5-1 with TRBJ2-5; TRBD2 might be the D (6 bases). This CDR3 comprises 16 residues. V was shortened by 5 bases and J by 5 bases, with 22 bases between the two germline ends. Looked up from germline, CDR1 is SGHRS and CDR2 is YFSETQ. This CDR3 is CASSIGGGEVGETQYF. The CDR3 DNA reads as TGCGCCAGCAGTATTGGGGGAGGCGAAGTGGGGGAGACCCAGTACTTC.

In this sample, this clonotype turned up many times. The chain employs TRBV10-3 and TRBJ2-1, with TRBD2 identical over 10 bases. This CDR3 comprises 14 residues. J was trimmed by 7 bases and V by 11 bases; bases with no gene match: 11. CDR1 is ENHRY and CDR2 is SYGVKD in the germline V gene. Here the CDR3 DNA reads TGTGCCTCCAGAACGGGACTAGCGCTGAATGAGCAGTTCTTC. Encoded protein: CASRTGLALNEQFF.

Many counts were recorded for this clonotype. The chain carries TRBV5-6 and TRBJ2-7; D perhaps matches TRBD1 (6 bases). Per germline, CDR1 SGHDT and CDR2 YYEEEE. The V gene lost 4 bases and the J gene lost 0 bases, with 11 bases spanning the gap. This CDR3 spans 14 amino acids. This CDR3 reads CASSDDRISYEQYF. CDR3 nucleotide sequence: TGTGCCAGCAGCGACGACAGGATCTCCTACGAGCAGTACTTC.

A word on this clonotype: Given a much more abundant clone one base away, this may be a read error. The gene calls are TRBV11-2 and TRBJ2-1; 8 bases map to TRBD2. The junction had 10 bases not matched to a gene; V was cut back by 1 base and J by 8 bases. From germline, CDR1 is SGHAT and CDR2 FQNNGV. The CDR3 extends over 16 amino acids. CDR3 in DNA: TGTGCCAGCAGCTTAGGGGGACTAGTGGGAGTGGATGAGCAGTTCTTC. It codes for CASSLGGLVGVDEQFF.

This clonotype was seen repeatedly, ten times or more. The chain couples TRBV20-1 to TRBJ2-1; 11 nucleotides match TRBD2. The CDR3 extends over 14 amino acids. In germline, CDR1 is DFQATT, CDR2 SNEGSKA (reference sequence). DNA for the CDR3: TGCAGCGTCCCCGGGACTAGCGGCTACAATGAGCAGTTCTTC. Translated: CSVPGTSGYNEQFF.